This T cell receptor beta chain is from a study of regulatory and conventional T cells in RAG deficiency (dated by TCRdb to 2015 to 2018). Context from the whole study: To compare the diversity and composition of the repertoires of Treg, conventional CD4+ and CD8+ T cells between RAG-deficient patients and healthy controls, the study applied high-throughput TCR beta sequencing.

This clone was observed a single time. Its antigen remains undetermined. No base quality values were provided; no much bigger clone lies one nucleotide off. Before genomic DNA extraction, regulatory T cells were isolated from blood as CD4+CD25-high CD127-low cells. For repertoire analyses, the comparison group consisted of eight healthy control donors. V loses 3 bases, J loses 0 bases, and the germline ends lie 7 bases apart. The CDR3 contains 15 residues, cysteine and phenylalanine counted. The kept DNA is CDR3 alone, 45 bases in frame from the first base. In the germline V gene (reference sequence), CDR1 corresponds to SGHKS and CDR2 to YYEKEE. Library method: the immunoSEQ multiplex PCR assay. Rearranged TCR beta chain products were amplified from the genomic DNA of sorted T-cell subsets and were then sequenced. In the source study's methods: Repertoire diversity of productive TCR beta rearrangements was quantified using Shannon entropy and Simpson indices. Clonal expansion was assessed using the summed frequency of the 100 most abundant productive TCR beta clonotypes among total reads. The TRB repertoires were scored with a self-reactivity index built on which amino acids appear at CDR3beta positions 6 and 7. Repertoire analyses used two-way ANOVA; flow cytometric analyses used Student t or Mann-Whitney tests. What TCRdb holds here is the immuneACCESS table cut down to in-frame rearrangements. Part of the clones is not present; checked against another copy, under half of the missing clones reflect an unresolved V gene, and the others are unexplained. D and trimming come from the DNA, and the V and J calls and clone size come from that table. This sample comprises tens of thousands of clones, 75% to 95% of them detected only once. Roughly 0.74% of the sample belongs to the ten largest clones.

Findings and caveats that apply to the study as a whole: RAG-deficient patients showed markedly lower Shannon entropy and higher Simpson indices than control T-cell subpopulations. The CD25-high CD127-low cells sorted from Omenn syndrome patients may be peripherally activated cells rather than true Treg cells. Shorter CDR3 lengths were found in all patient T-cell subsets, and >85% Treg-Tconv repertoire overlap at nucleotide and amino acid level was observed in Omenn syndrome patients. Some T-cell subset analyses were not performed for some subjects. In Omenn syndrome and CID/AS patients compared with controls, about 90-fold fewer unique TCR beta sequences were detected from Treg cells, versus 9.5 to 10-fold fewer for other subsets.

These sequences were also reported in another study, on regulatory T cells. Looking at the second paper: The multiplex PCR used 52 forward TRBV primers and 13 reverse TRBJ primers, with assay-based and computational corrections for amplification bias. In patients, repertoires had restricted unique TRB V-J pairs and skewed V and J gene usage, with regulatory T cells showing the most marked changes. The study compared T-cell receptor beta repertoires of sorted regulatory, conventional CD4+ and CD8+ T cells in CD3G-deficient patients with those in healthy controls. Peripheral blood mononuclear cells were isolated by Ficoll density separation. Within the immunoSEQ assay, multiplex PCR amplified rearranged TRB loci from genomic DNA. An Illumina HiSeq platform was used to sequence the TRB amplicons. Custom algorithms error-filtered the raw sequences and aligned them to reference gene sequences, after which the immunoSEQ online tools were used for analysis. Productive and nonproductive TRB rearrangement frequencies were evaluated among both unique and total sequences. Prism software was used to run t tests, Mann-Whitney tests or two-way ANOVA for comparisons between groups.

Sequenced: Tregs sorted from blood. Rearrangement joined TRBV5-5 to TRBJ1-6; no D segment can be confidently identified. The clonotype originates from a human donor in good health. The DNA sequence is given as TGTGCCAGCAGCTCCGGGCACTCCTATAATTCACCCCTCCACTTT. Its translation reads: CASSSGHSYNSPLHF.